A single sample is the source of the 8 T cell receptor beta chains below, sequenced in a study of cytotoxic CD8 clonotypes in ibrutinib-treated CLL. Method: immunoSEQ multiplex PCR; TCRdb's copy keeps in-frame clones and lacks some. The table shows approximately 150,000 clones, with about 88% occurring only once. Sequenced here: PBMCs, sampled at disease progression, from a patient treated with ibrutinib. The receptors stem from a human donor with chronic lymphocytic leukemia.

This chain connects TRBV11-2 to TRBJ2-1; 12 bases map to TRBD2. The CDR3 contains 16 residues. The J segment lost 4 bases and the V segment lost 5 bases, leaving 6 bases of the junction unmatched. Germline V CDR1 and CDR2: SGHAT, FQNNGV. CDR3 region: CASSDWTSGDYNEQFF. CDR3 sequence (DNA): TGTGCCAGCAGCGACTGGACTAGCGGGGATTACAATGAGCAGTTCTTC.

The chain carries TRBV7-9 and TRBJ2-7; D ambiguous. The CDR3 runs 14 residues. Germline V CDR1 and CDR2: SEHNR, FQNEAQ (reference sequence). V was trimmed by 5 bases and J by 0 bases, leaving 11 bases between them. The CDR3 region has the DNA TGTGCCAGCAGCCCCGACTCGTTCTCCTACGAGCAGTACTTC. As protein: CASSPDSFSYEQYF.

The V call is TRBV19, the J call TRBJ1-5; possible D gene TRBD1, 6 bases. CDR3 length: 15 residues. The germline gives CDR1 LNHDA, CDR2 SQIVND (reference sequence). Trimming took off 10 bases at V and 0 bases at J, with 16 bases between the two ends. In DNA form, the CDR3 reads TGTGCCACCGCGAGTTACAGGGCTAGCAATCAGCCCCAGCATTTT. Residues: CATASYRASNQPQHF.

J is TRBJ2-7 and V is TRBV18; TRBD2 matches 11 bases. J gave up 3 bases and V 2 bases, and 6 bases lay outside the gene matches. Germline CDR1 and CDR2: KGHSH and LQKENI. The CDR3 length is 16 residues. This chain's CDR3 is CASSPLLAGENYEQYF. The CDR3 region has the DNA TGTGCCAGCTCACCATTACTAGCGGGAGAAAACTACGAGCAGTACTTC.

This chain uses TRBV19 with TRBJ2-7; 10 bases line up with TRBD2. Germline V gene lookup returns CDR1 LNHDA and CDR2 SQIVND (reference sequence). The CDR3 consists of 14 residues. Trimming cost V 5 bases and J 2 bases; bases outside gene matches: 3. CDR3 residues: CASSVAGGPYEQYF. CDR3 in DNA: TGTGCCAGTAGTGTAGCGGGGGGACCCTACGAGCAGTACTTC.

This chain links TRBV15 with TRBJ2-1; D may match TRBD1 or TRBD2 (6 bases each). V lost 2 bases, J lost 4 bases, and 15 bases lay in between. Germline assignment: CDR1 LNHNV and CDR2 YYDKDF (reference sequence). This CDR3 spans 16 amino acids. The CDR3 spells CATSRPGGSFYNEQFF. DNA of the CDR3: TGTGCCACCAGCAGACCCGGGGGCTCCTTTTACAATGAGCAGTTCTTC.

Only one count was recorded for this clone. The V gene is TRBV9, the J gene TRBJ1-3, with D uncertain. Germline assignment: CDR1 SGDLS and CDR2 YYNGEE. V shed 4 bases and J shed 0 bases, with 23 bases lying between them. CDR3 size: 19 residues. This chain's CDR3 is CASSPIIGAGLSSGNTIYF. The CDR3 nucleotides read TGTGCCAGCAGCCCCATAATAGGAGCCGGCCTATCCTCTGGAAACACCATATATTTT.

This clone was counted a few times. J is TRBJ2-3 and V is TRBV14; D is possibly TRBD1 (5 bases). The CDR3 runs to 16 residues. V lost 4 bases and J 0 bases, leaving 14 bases between the germline ends. Per germline, CDR1 SGHDN and CDR2 FVKESK. CDR3 sequence: CASSPSGWDSTDTQYF. The CDR3 DNA follows: TGTGCCAGCAGCCCATCAGGGTGGGATAGCACAGATACGCAGTATTTT.